The 28 T cell receptor beta chains presented below share a single source sample, sequenced in a study of blood T cell repertoires in COVID-19. Generated by immunoSEQ multiplex PCR, the TCRdb table keeps only in-frame clones and is missing some. The sample has 150,000 or so clones, roughly 77% seen once; the top ten hold approximately 5.2%. The material sequenced was peripheral blood. These receptors were collected from a woman aged 70-85 years with COVID-19, enrolled during active disease.

This clone was seen more than once but under ten times. V and J are TRBV7-8 and TRBJ2-7; 7 bases are a match to TRBD2. Germline lookup yields CDR1 SGHVS and CDR2 FQNEAQ. V trimming: 5 bases; J trimming: 3 bases; junction bases outside the gene matches: 10. This CDR3 is built from 15 residues. CDR3 coding DNA: TGTGCCAGCAGCCTAACGGCTAGCGGACGCTACGAGCAGTACTTC. Translation: CASSLTASGRYEQYF. The full variable domain, in which reference TRBV7-8 and TRBJ2-7 provide the parts outside the CDR3, is GAGVSQSPRYKVAKRGQDVALRCDPISGHVSLFWYQQALGQGPEFLTYFQNEAQLDKSGLPSDRFFAERPEGSVSTLKIQRTQQEDSAVYLCASSLTASGRYEQYFGPGTRLTVT.

The J gene is TRBJ2-3, the V gene TRBV12-3 or TRBV12-4; a possible D gene is TRBD2 (5 bases). V shed 8 bases and J shed 6 bases, with 6 bases lying between them. This CDR3 spans 10 amino acids. The CDR3 sequence: CASRGDTQYF. The CDR3 DNA reads TGTGCCAGCCGAGGGGATACGCAGTATTTT.

The J gene is TRBJ2-3, the V gene TRBV7-9; D is undetermined. The germline V gene encodes CDR1 SEHNR and CDR2 FQNEAQ (reference sequence). V gave up 4 bases and J gave up 8 bases, with 16 bases separating them. This CDR3 spans 14 amino acids. The CDR3 loop reads CASSSPDSTGTQYF. The CDR3 nucleotides read TGTGCCAGCAGCTCTCCCGACTCTACGGGTACGCAGTATTTT.

V is TRBV20-1 and J is TRBJ2-6, with TRBD1 identical over 10 bases. The length of the CDR3 is 17 residues. V shed 3 bases, J shed 0 bases, and the junction held 5 bases outside the gene matches. Per the germline V gene, CDR1 is DFQATT and CDR2 is SNEGSKA (reference sequence). The CDR3 DNA follows: TGCAGTGCTAGTCCCGGGACAGGGGTCTCTGGGGCCAACGTCCTGACTTTC. Protein: CSASPGTGVSGANVLTF.

This rearrangement joins TRBV6-5 to TRBJ2-7; D might be TRBD2 (6 bases). V lost 11 bases and J 2 bases, leaving 19 bases between the germline ends. The CDR3 length is 14 residues. Germline lookup yields CDR1 MNHEY and CDR2 SVGAGI. Here the CDR3 DNA reads TGTGCCGGGGGGTCAGCGGACTCAGCCTACGAGCAGTACTTC. It encodes CAGGSADSAYEQYF.

V is TRBV18 and J is TRBJ2-7; D unclear. Germline assignment: CDR1 KGHSH and CDR2 LQKENI. The length of the CDR3 is 13 residues. Trimming cost V 3 bases and J 6 bases, with 12 bases left between them. The CDR3 DNA reads as TGTGCCAGCTCACCCAACGCGGTGGGCGAGCAGTACTTC. As protein: CASSPNAVGEQYF.

J is TRBJ2-7 and V is TRBV9; D is perhaps TRBD2 (5 bases). The CDR3 sequence is 14 residues long. V was clipped by 0 bases and J by 2 bases, with 9 bases between them. CDR1 SGDLS and CDR2 YYNGEE come from the germline V gene. The CDR3 sequence is CASSVDSAAYEQYF. The CDR3 DNA follows: TGTGCCAGCAGCGTAGATAGCGCCGCCTACGAGCAGTACTTC.

The chain couples TRBV7-2 to TRBJ2-1, with TRBD1 identical over 8 bases. With V trimmed by 0 bases and J by 5 bases, 3 bases remained unmatched. The germline CDR1 and CDR2 sequences are SGHTA and FQGNSA. This CDR3 has 15 amino acids. In DNA, the CDR3 is TGTGCCAGCAGCTTAGCGGGACAGGCCAACAATGAGCAGTTCTTC. Encoded protein: CASSLAGQANNEQFF.

The chain has TRBV5-1 and TRBJ2-1; D is unresolved. The CDR3 is 17 residues long. Trimming took off 0 bases at V and 6 bases at J, with 19 bases between the two ends. CDR1 is SGHRS, CDR2 YFSETQ, per germline. The DNA for the CDR3 is TGCGCCAGCAGCTTGGGGCCCTCGTCGTATCCAATCAATGAGCAGTTCTTC. Translation: CASSLGPSSYPINEQFF. Using reference TRBV5-1 and TRBJ2-1 for the parts outside the CDR3, the full variable domain is KAGVTQTPRYLIKTRGQQVTLSCSPISGHRSVSWYQQTPGQGLQFLFEYFSETQRNKGNFPGRFSGRQFSNSRSEMNVSTLELGDSALYLCASSLGPSSYPINEQFFGPGTRLTVL.

The chain employs TRBV2 and TRBJ2-5; 8 nucleotides line up with TRBD2. J lost 0 bases, V lost 6 bases, and 15 bases had no gene match. This CDR3 is 18 amino acids long. Germline CDR1 and CDR2: SNHLY and FYNNEI. The chain's CDR3 is CASRRGSSGVKYQETQYF. CDR3 DNA sequence: TGTGCCAGCAGGCGGGGAAGTAGCGGGGTAAAATACCAAGAGACCCAGTACTTC.

CDR3 in DNA: TGCAGCACAAGTGGGGGGGGCCACACCTTC. Residues: CSTSGGGHTF. This chain joins TRBV20-1 and TRBJ1-2; perhaps TRBD1 as D (6 bases). This CDR3 is built from 10 residues. The germline gives CDR1 DFQATT, CDR2 SNEGSKA (reference sequence).

The table lists this clone with a count of one. The chain combines TRBV18 with TRBJ2-1; D is uncertain. V lost 1 base and J 0 bases, leaving 16 bases between the germline ends. This CDR3 has 18 amino acids. CDR1 is KGHSH and CDR2 is LQKENI in the germline V gene. This chain's CDR3 is CASSPQVLSLSSYNEQFF. The CDR3 region has the DNA TGTGCCAGCTCACCACAAGTGTTGTCACTGAGCTCCTACAATGAGCAGTTCTTC.

V and J are TRBV5-1 and TRBJ2-6; 8 bases map to TRBD1. CDR1 and CDR2 from the germline V gene are SGHRS and YFSETQ. After removal of 4 bases from V and 0 bases from J, the junction contained 15 bases not matched to a gene. The CDR3 contains 20 residues. The CDR3 bases are TGCGCCAGCAGCCCCACCTTTAGGACAGGGTCCCTCTCTGGGGCCAACGTCCTGACTTTC. It yields the protein CASSPTFRTGSLSGANVLTF. The whole variable domain, filled in from reference TRBV5-1 and TRBJ2-6, reads KAGVTQTPRYLIKTRGQQVTLSCSPISGHRSVSWYQQTPGQGLQFLFEYFSETQRNKGNFPGRFSGRQFSNSRSEMNVSTLELGDSALYLCASSPTFRTGSLSGANVLTFGAGSRLTVL.

The chain carries TRBV5-4 and TRBJ2-3, with a weak D call TRBD1 (5 bases). This CDR3 is 16 amino acids long. The ends were cut back, 3 bases at V and 0 bases at J, with 14 bases in the middle. From germline, CDR1 is SGHNT and CDR2 YYREEE (reference sequence). CDR3 amino acids: CASSSALGRSTDTQYF. The CDR3 DNA is TGTGCCAGCAGCTCGGCCCTGGGGCGGAGCACAGATACGCAGTATTTT.

The gene calls are TRBV5-5 and TRBJ2-2; 10 positions agree with TRBD1. The CDR3 length is 17 residues. The ends lost 5 bases at V and 4 bases at J; junction bases unmatched: 11. Germline CDR1 and CDR2: SGHKS and YYEKEE (reference sequence). This CDR3 reads CASSFLPGTGVTGELFF. CDR3 sequence (DNA): TGTGCCAGCAGTTTTCTCCCCGGGACAGGGGTCACCGGGGAGCTGTTTTTT.

V usage is TRBV6-5 and J usage is TRBJ1-2, with D unresolved. Germline V gives CDR1 MNHEY, CDR2 SVGAGI. This CDR3 has 13 amino acids. V gave up 2 bases and J gave up 6 bases, with 10 bases separating them. The CDR3 loop reads CASSYVWRDGYTF. In DNA, the CDR3 is TGTGCCAGCAGTTACGTCTGGCGGGATGGCTACACCTTC.

This clone was seen once. The rearrangement joins TRBV2 to TRBJ2-7, with D maybe TRBD1 (6 bases). Germline V gives CDR1 SNHLY, CDR2 FYNNEI. This CDR3 is built from 13 residues. V lost 6 bases and J 0 bases, leaving 9 bases between the germline ends. The CDR3 protein is CASRDSGSYEQYF. The CDR3, as DNA: TGTGCCAGCAGGGACAGTGGCTCCTACGAGCAGTACTTC. Supplemented by reference TRBV2 and TRBJ2-7, the full variable domain reads EPEVTQTPSHQVTQMGQEVILRCVPISNHLYFYWYRQILGQKVEFLVSFYNNEISEKSEIFDDQFSVERPDGSNFTLKIRSTKLEDSAMYFCASRDSGSYEQYFGPGTRLTVT.

The chain has TRBV3-1 (or the pseudogene TRBV3-2) and TRBJ1-3, with TRBD1 as a possible D gene (5 bases). The germline V gene has CDR1 LGHDT and CDR2 YNNKEL (reference sequence). The CDR3 is made up of 16 amino acids. V lost 2 bases and J lost 3, with 14 bases in between. In DNA form, the CDR3 reads TGTGCCAGCAGCCAATTTTCAGGGTTAGGTGGAAACACCATATATTTT. It encodes CASSQFSGLGGNTIYF.

The CDR3 sequence: CASSPKTSGEQFF. In DNA, the CDR3 is TGTGCCAGCAGCCCCAAGACTAGCGGGGAGCAGTTCTTC. This rearrangement joins TRBV5-4 to TRBJ2-1; 10 nucleotides agree with TRBD2. The V segment lost 4 bases and the J segment 10 bases; nucleotides outside the gene matches: 5. The CDR3 has 13 residues. Germline CDR1 and CDR2: SGHNT and YYREEE (reference sequence).

This clone has at least ten counts. The V and J genes are TRBV9 and TRBJ1-6; D may be TRBD1 (6 bases). V was trimmed by 0 bases and J by 9 bases, leaving 13 bases between them. This CDR3 is 15 amino acids long. Germline loops: CDR1 SGDLS, CDR2 YYNGEE. The CDR3 sequence is CASSVEGQGLSPLHF. CDR3 coding DNA: TGTGCCAGCAGCGTAGAGGGGCAGGGGCTTTCACCCCTCCACTTT.

By share, this clone counts as medium-sized. V is TRBV19 and J is TRBJ1-5; D gene uncertain. V gave up 3 bases and J gave up 0 bases, with 9 bases separating them. The length of the CDR3 is 15 residues. The germline V gene has CDR1 LNHDA and CDR2 SQIVND (reference sequence). DNA of the CDR3: TGTGCCAGTAGTATGTCAGGCCGTAGCAATCAGCCCCAGCATTTT. Its translation: CASSMSGRSNQPQHF.

This clone was seen a handful of times. This chain joins TRBV5-6 and TRBJ1-1, with 7 bases that match TRBD1. The CDR3 covers 14 residues. Germline V gene data show CDR1 as SGHDT and CDR2 as YYEEEE. V shed 4 bases, J shed 5 bases, and the junction held 8 bases outside the gene matches. CDR3 protein: CASSPRDRRTEAFF. CDR3 in DNA: TGTGCCAGCAGCCCCAGGGACAGAAGGACTGAAGCTTTCTTT.

V is TRBV5-5 and J is TRBJ1-2; 7 bases are shared with TRBD1. Germline CDR1 reads SGHKS; CDR2 reads YYEKEE (reference sequence). The length of the CDR3 is 13 residues. V lost 1 base to trimming and J lost 6 bases; unmatched junction nucleotides: 3. The CDR3 region is CASSLTGEHGYTF. In nucleotides, the CDR3 is TGTGCCAGCAGCTTGACAGGGGAGCATGGCTACACCTTC.

The chain joins TRBV7-9 to TRBJ1-2; the D gene is possibly TRBD1 (6 bases). Germline lookup yields CDR1 SEHNR and CDR2 FQNEAQ (reference sequence). The CDR3 extends over 13 amino acids. The V end lost 5 bases, the J end lost 6 bases, and 13 bases lay between the germline ends. The CDR3 DNA follows: TGTGCCAGCAGCCTTGACAGGCACAATGGCTACACCTTC. It is translated as CASSLDRHNGYTF.

The chain is built from TRBV5-1 and TRBJ2-7; D remains unclear. This CDR3 has 14 amino acids. Germline CDR1 is SGHRS and CDR2 is YFSETQ. V was trimmed by 4 bases and J by 2 bases, leaving 13 bases between them. Here the CDR3 reads CASSPSLVAYEQYF. CDR3 DNA sequence: TGCGCCAGCAGCCCTTCCCTAGTGGCCTACGAGCAGTACTTC.

The chain has TRBV12-3 or TRBV12-4 and TRBJ1-2; D is uncertain. The length of the CDR3 is 13 residues. V lost 1 base to trimming and J lost 4 bases, with 7 bases between them. CDR3 sequence: CASSLEQFYGYTF. The CDR3 DNA reads TGTGCCAGCAGTTTAGAACAGTTCTATGGCTACACCTTC.

The V call is TRBV9, the J call TRBJ2-1; 9 bases are a match to TRBD2. The ends lost 2 bases at V and 13 bases at J; junction bases unmatched: 10. The CDR3 is made up of 14 amino acids. CDR1 is SGDLS and CDR2 is YYNGEE in the germline V gene. CDR3 sequence reads: CASSVASGGPHQFF. CDR3 nucleotide sequence: TGTGCCAGCAGCGTGGCAAGCGGGGGGCCCCACCAGTTCTTC.

This clone came up once. The chain combines TRBV10-3 with TRBJ1-5, with 8 bases fitting TRBD1. CDR3 size: 14 residues. The trim removed 10 bases at V and 0 bases at J, leaving 5 bases unmatched. The germline CDR1 and CDR2 sequences are ENHRY and SYGVKD. The CDR3 loop reads CATDRERSNQPQHF. The CDR3 DNA is TGTGCCACGGACAGGGAACGTAGCAATCAGCCCCAGCATTTT.